This T cell receptor (beta chain) was identified in a study of T cells in Graves' hyperthyroidism and ophthalmopathy. For Graves' hyperthyroidism to be stable, ophthalmopathy could not progress within 18 months. Hyperthyroidism, newly diagnosed and lasting under 2 months, affected patients aged 18 to 65. Points from the study as a whole: Expanded thyroid clonotypes (above 0.001) were mostly also found in blood.

This clonotype was seen at least ten times. Its antigen is undetermined. TCR beta CDR3 region amplification was performed from RNA transcripts. HTBI primers were employed in a first-round RT-PCR of the TCR CDR3. TCRdb called the multiplex PCR reads again in MiXCR, with one record for every CDR3 protein. The data show approximately 370,000 distinct CDR3 sequences, about 16% seen once. The material sequenced was blood. The clonotype was recovered from a young woman with Graves' hyperthyroidism.

DNA of the CDR3: TGTGCCAGCAGTGCCGGGACTAATAATGAGCAGTTCTTC. This sequence encodes CASSAGTNNEQFF. V and J are TRBV2 and TRBJ2-1; 7 nucleotides align to TRBD2. V was pared by 4 bases and J by 7 bases, with 4 bases of the junction left unmatched. The CDR3 is 13 amino acids. Germline assignment: CDR1 SNHLY and CDR2 FYNNEI.